The present entry profiles one T cell receptor (beta chain) with its context. CDR1 and CDR2 from the germline V gene are MDHEN and SYDVKM. Trimming removed 6 bases from V and 2 bases from J, with 8 bases in between. The CDR3 consists of 12 residues. The data stem from a study of shared clonotypes between healthy human individuals. Study context: Plates per donor: three CD4 naive, three CD4 memory, two CD8 naive, one CD8 memory.

The data were produced by immunoSEQ multiplex PCR, yet TCRdb's version contains in-frame clones alone and is incomplete. Of approximately 2.5 million clones listed, more than 80% are singletons. The origin of this receptor is a man younger than 35 in good health. The sequencing input was naive CD4+ T cells sorted from blood. Regarding subset: CD45RA+ positively selected. The rearrangement uses TRBV28 and TRBJ2-7, with D maybe TRBD2 (5 bases). The CDR3 protein is CASRRAAYEQYF. In nucleotides, the CDR3 is TGTGCCAGCAGGAGGGCCGCCTACGAGCAGTACTTC.